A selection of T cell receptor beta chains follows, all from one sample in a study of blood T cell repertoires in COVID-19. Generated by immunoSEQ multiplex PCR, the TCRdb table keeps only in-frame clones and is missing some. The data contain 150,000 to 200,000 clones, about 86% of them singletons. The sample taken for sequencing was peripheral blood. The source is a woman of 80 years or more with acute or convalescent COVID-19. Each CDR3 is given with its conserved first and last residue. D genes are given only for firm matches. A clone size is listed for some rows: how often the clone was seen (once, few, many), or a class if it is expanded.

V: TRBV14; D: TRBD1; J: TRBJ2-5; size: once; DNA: TGTGCCAGCAGCCAAGGAACCGTGGACAGGGGAGGTGGGGAGACCCAGTACTTC; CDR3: CASSQGTVDRGGGETQYF
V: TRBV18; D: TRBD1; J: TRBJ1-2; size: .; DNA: TGTGCCAGCGCAATGACAGGGCTGAGGGGCTACACCTTC; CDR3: CASAMTGLRGYTF
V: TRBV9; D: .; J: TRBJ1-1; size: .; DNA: TGTGCCAGCAGCGTAGAATCGGTGGCTGAAGCTTTCTTT; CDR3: CASSVESVAEAFF
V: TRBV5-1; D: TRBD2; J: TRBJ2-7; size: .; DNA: TGCGCCAGCAGCTCCGGGACTAGCGGCTTTCTGGAGCAGTACTTC; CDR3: CASSSGTSGFLEQYF
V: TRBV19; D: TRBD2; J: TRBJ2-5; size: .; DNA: TGTGCCACCGCCCGGGGAGGGGCCCCACCGAATGCCCAGTACTTC; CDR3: CATARGGAPPNAQYF
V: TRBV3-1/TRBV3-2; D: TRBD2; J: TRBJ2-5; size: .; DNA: TGTGCCAGCAGCCACCCTAGCGGGTTACAAGAGACCCAGTACTTC; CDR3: CASSHPSGLQETQYF
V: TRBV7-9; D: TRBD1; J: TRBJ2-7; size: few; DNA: TGTGCCAGCAGCCCAGGACAGGGCTACGAGCAGTACTTC; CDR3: CASSPGQGYEQYF
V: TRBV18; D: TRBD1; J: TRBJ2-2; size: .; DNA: TGTGCCAGCTCACGGGGGACAGGAGAAACCGGGGAGCTGTTTTTT; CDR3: CASSRGTGETGELFF
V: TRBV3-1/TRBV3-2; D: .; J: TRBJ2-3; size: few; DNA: TGTGCCAGCAGCCAAGGTCCGGTTTACACAGATACGCAGTATTTT; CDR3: CASSQGPVYTDTQYF
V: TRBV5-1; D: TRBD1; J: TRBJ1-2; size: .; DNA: TGCGCCAGCAGCTTTCGGGACAGGGGCTATGGCTACACCTTC; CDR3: CASSFRDRGYGYTF
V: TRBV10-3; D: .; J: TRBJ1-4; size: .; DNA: TGTGCCATCAGTGCGGACACAGGCGAAAAACTGTTTTTT; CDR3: CAISADTGEKLFF
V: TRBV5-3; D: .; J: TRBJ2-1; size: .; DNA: TGTGCCAGAAGAACCTACGGCCCTAGCATCCACAATGAGCAGTTCTTC; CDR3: CARRTYGPSIHNEQFF
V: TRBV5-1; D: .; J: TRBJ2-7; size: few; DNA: TGCGCCAGCAGCAATGACGAGGGCACCTACGAGCAGTACTTC; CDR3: CASSNDEGTYEQYF
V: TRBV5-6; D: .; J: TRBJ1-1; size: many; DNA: TGTGCCAGCAGCTTGGTGAACAGCTTGATGAACACTGAAGCTTTCTTT; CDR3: CASSLVNSLMNTEAFF
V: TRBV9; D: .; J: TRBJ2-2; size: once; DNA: TGTGCCAGCAGCGCCGACACCGGGGAGCTGTTTTTT; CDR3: CASSADTGELFF
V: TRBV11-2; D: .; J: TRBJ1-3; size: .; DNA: TGTGCCAGCAGCTTAGGTTTCGGTCCAGGGAACACCATATATTTT; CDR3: CASSLGFGPGNTIYF
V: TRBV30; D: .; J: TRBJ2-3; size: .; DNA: TGTGCCTGGAGGGAAGCCCCCCCGAGGCGGCTAGGCACAGATACGCAGTATTTT; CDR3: CAWREAPPRRLGTDTQYF
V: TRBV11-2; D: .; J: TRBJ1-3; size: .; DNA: TGTGCCAGCAGCTTACGACAGAGCTCTGGAAACACCATATATTTT; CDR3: CASSLRQSSGNTIYF
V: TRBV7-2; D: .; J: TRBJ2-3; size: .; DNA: TGTGCCAGCAGCCCGGCGGGCTCGAGTCTCACAGATACGCAGTATTTT; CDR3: CASSPAGSSLTDTQYF
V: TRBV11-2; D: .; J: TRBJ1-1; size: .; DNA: TGTGCCAGCAGCACCGGACACGGGAACACTGAAGCTTTCTTT; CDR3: CASSTGHGNTEAFF
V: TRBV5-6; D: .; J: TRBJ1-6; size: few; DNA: TGTGCCAGCAGCTTGGTTCCGGGGAACTCACCCCTCCACTTT; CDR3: CASSLVPGNSPLHF
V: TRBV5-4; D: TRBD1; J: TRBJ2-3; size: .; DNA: TGTGCCAGCAGCTTCAACCCGGGACAGGGAACAGATACGCAGTATTTT; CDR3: CASSFNPGQGTDTQYF
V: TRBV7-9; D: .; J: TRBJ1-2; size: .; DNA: TGTGCCAGCAGCTTAGACACCGGGAGCTGGGGCTATGGCTACACCTTC; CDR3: CASSLDTGSWGYGYTF
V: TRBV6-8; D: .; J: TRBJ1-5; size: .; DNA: TGTGCCAGCCCTCCCTTGCCCCAGCATTTT; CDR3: CASPPLPQHF
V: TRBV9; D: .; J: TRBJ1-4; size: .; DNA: TGTGCCAGCAGCGGAGGACACACAACTAATGAAAAACTGTTTTTT; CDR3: CASSGGHTTNEKLFF
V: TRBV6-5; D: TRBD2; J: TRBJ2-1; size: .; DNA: TGTGCCAGCAGTCTAACTAGCGGGGTCTTCAATGAGCAGTTCTTC; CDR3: CASSLTSGVFNEQFF
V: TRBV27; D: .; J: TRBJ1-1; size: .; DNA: TGTGCCAGCAGTCCGGGGGGCGGGAACACTGAAGCTTTCTTT; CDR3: CASSPGGGNTEAFF
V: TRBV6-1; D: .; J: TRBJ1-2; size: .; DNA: TGTGCCAGCAGTGAATATGTCGGTGGCTACACCTTC; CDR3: CASSEYVGGYTF
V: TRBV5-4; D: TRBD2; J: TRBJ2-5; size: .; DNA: TGTGCCAGCAGCTTGCCTAGCGGACCAGGGACCCAGTACTTC; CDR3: CASSLPSGPGTQYF
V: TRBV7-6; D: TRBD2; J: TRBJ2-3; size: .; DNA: TGTGCCAGCAGTCAGACTAGCGCAATTACAGATACGCAGTATTTT; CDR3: CASSQTSAITDTQYF
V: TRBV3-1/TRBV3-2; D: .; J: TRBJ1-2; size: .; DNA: TGTGCCAGCAGCCAAGACCGGTTATATGGCTACACCTTC; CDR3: CASSQDRLYGYTF
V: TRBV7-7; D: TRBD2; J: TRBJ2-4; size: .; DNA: TGTGCTAGCACCGAAGACCCTAGCGGGCCCGATCGAGCCAAAAACATTCAGTACTTC; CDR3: CASTEDPSGPDRAKNIQYF
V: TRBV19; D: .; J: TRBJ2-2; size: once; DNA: TGTGCCAGTAGTATAGATCCCAGCGCGAACACCGGGGAGCTGTTTTTT; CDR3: CASSIDPSANTGELFF
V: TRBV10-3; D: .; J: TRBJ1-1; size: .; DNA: TGTGCCATCGGGGGACACCCCTTTGAAGCTTTCTTT; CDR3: CAIGGHPFEAFF
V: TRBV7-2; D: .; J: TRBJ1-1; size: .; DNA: TGTGCCAGCAGCGAAGAGTCCAGGGTTGAAGCTTTCTTT; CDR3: CASSEESRVEAFF
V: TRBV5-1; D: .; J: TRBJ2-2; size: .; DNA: TGCGCCAGCAGACAATTAGCTAACACCGGGGAGCTGTTTTTT; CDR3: CASRQLANTGELFF
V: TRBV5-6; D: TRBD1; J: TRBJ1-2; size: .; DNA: TGTGCCAGCAGCCCCGGGCGGGACAGACCCGGCTACACCTTC; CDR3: CASSPGRDRPGYTF
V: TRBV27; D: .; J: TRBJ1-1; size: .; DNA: TGTGCCAGCAGTTTACGACAGAGCAACACTGAAGCTTTCTTT; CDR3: CASSLRQSNTEAFF
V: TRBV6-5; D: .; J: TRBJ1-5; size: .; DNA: TGTGCCTCAATTAGTCAGGATCAGCCCCAGCATTTT; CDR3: CASISQDQPQHF